This T cell receptor beta chain was obtained from a study of T cells in Graves' hyperthyroidism and ophthalmopathy. Study context: Peripheral blood was secured at the point of initial diagnosis, before any treatment. Notes on the study in general: Separation of ophthalmopathy from stable hyperthyroidism was achieved by a 13 V-J model.

In the case of this clonotype: Its antigen is still unknown. A read error is possible here, since a much larger clone lies one base away.

Amplified TCR beta CDR3 regions came from RNA transcripts. The study used the HTBI primer set for a first-round RT-PCR of the TCR CDR3. One entry per CDR3 protein results from TCRdb running MiXCR on the multiplex PCR reads. The data hold hundreds of thousands of distinct CDR3 sequences, with approximately 14% observed a single time. The CDR3 covers 16 residues. Germline CDR1 and CDR2: MNHEY and SVGEGT. J was trimmed by 7 bases and V by 4 bases; bases with no gene match: 11. Ophthalmopathy cases met thresholds of Clinical Activity Score at least 3, NOSPECS grade at least 4 and duration under 3 months. Around 10 ml fresh peripheral blood yielded the PBMCs.

The sequence was collected from a woman in her forties or fifties with Graves' ophthalmopathy. This chain links TRBV6-2 or TRBV6-3 with TRBJ2-7; 12 bases fit TRBD2. The sequenced sample was blood. CDR3 residues: CASSSELAGGWSEQYF. The DNA for the CDR3 is TGTGCCAGCAGTTCGGAACTAGCGGGAGGATGGAGTGAGCAGTACTTC.